This TCR beta chain was sequenced for a study of sequential checkpoint blockade in melanoma. Sequencing was performed with immunoSEQ multiplex PCR; in TCRdb, only in-frame clones are kept and a portion is missing. The sample has tens of thousands of clones, roughly 32% seen once; the top ten hold roughly 1.5%. Treatment reported: randomized to nivolumab then ipilimumab (arm A) or the reverse (arm B). Patients had received no earlier DNA-damaging chemotherapy. The CDR3 sequence is 15 residues long. Germline V lookup: CDR1 LNHDA, CDR2 SQIVND (reference sequence). V lost 6 bases, J lost 2 bases, and 14 bases lay in between.

This chain links TRBV19 with TRBJ2-1, with D possibly matching TRBD1 (6 bases). This receptor was taken from a human donor with melanoma. This specimen consisted of tumor tissue (inferred from file names), obtained from a patient given nivolumab and ipilimumab in sequence. This CDR3 is CASRTADSPYNEQFF. The CDR3 DNA sequence: TGTGCCAGTAGGACGGCGGACAGCCCCTACAATGAGCAGTTCTTC.